These 30 T cell receptor beta chains share one sample of origin, sequenced in a study of OX40 agonist ivuxolimab in advanced cancers. Only in-frame clones appear in the TCRdb table, and some are missing; sequencing was by immunoSEQ multiplex PCR. The sample consists of some 85,000 clones, more than 75% of them appearing once. The material was CD4+ or CD8+ T cells sorted from blood, obtained in a trial of the OX40 agonist ivuxolimab. The receptor set was obtained from an adult with an advanced solid tumor such as melanoma, head and neck, liver or kidney cancer.

The chain uses TRBV7-2 and TRBJ1-5; 9 nucleotides align to TRBD1. The CDR3 extends over 15 amino acids. Germline V gene data show CDR1 as SGHTA and CDR2 as FQGNSA. The J segment lost 4 bases and the V segment lost 1 base, leaving 2 bases of the junction unmatched. The CDR3 here is CASSLEGTGNQPQHF. The CDR3 DNA sequence: TGTGCCAGCAGCTTAGAGGGGACAGGGAATCAGCCCCAGCATTTT.

The V and J genes are TRBV14 and TRBJ2-7, with D unresolved. V gave up 8 bases and J gave up 0 bases, with 11 bases separating them. CDR1 and CDR2 from the germline V gene are SGHDN and FVKESK. This CDR3 contains 13 residues. The CDR3 reads CASGRFGSYEQYF. The CDR3 coding sequence is TGTGCCAGCGGTAGGTTTGGCTCCTACGAGCAGTACTTC.

J is TRBJ1-5 and V is TRBV10-1; perhaps TRBD1 as D (6 bases). From germline, CDR1 is WNHNN and CDR2 SYGVQD (reference sequence). The CDR3 extends over 13 amino acids. Deletions cut 4 bases from V and 6 bases from J, with 10 bases between. CDR3 nucleotide sequence: TGCGCCAGCAGTGCGACAGGAGGTCAGCCCCAGCATTTT. Encoded protein: CASSATGGQPQHF.

This sequence joins TRBV6-6 and TRBJ2-3; no clear D gene. Trimming pared 6 bases from V and 2 bases from J, leaving 18 bases between. Germline lookup yields CDR1 MNHNY and CDR2 SVGAGI (reference sequence). The CDR3 contains 16 residues. Written as DNA, the CDR3 is TGTGCCAGCAGCAATAGCCCTGGGGTTCTCACAGATACGCAGTATTTT. This gives the protein CASSNSPGVLTDTQYF.

The V and J genes are TRBV6-1 and TRBJ2-7, with a weak D call TRBD1 (6 bases). The CDR3 has 11 residues. V lost 4 bases and J 9 bases, leaving 10 bases between the germline ends. The V gene's germline CDR1 is MNHNS and CDR2 SASEGT. The CDR3 nucleotides read TGTGCCAGCAGTGGGCTAGGGGGGCAGTACTTC. Protein product: CASSGLGGQYF.

V usage is TRBV11-3 and J usage is TRBJ1-4, with a weak D call TRBD1 (6 bases). This CDR3 is built from 15 residues. From germline, CDR1 is SGHNT and CDR2 YENEEA. V was trimmed by 5 bases and J by 5 bases, leaving 15 bases between them. The CDR3 protein is CASSRGGGENEKLFF. The CDR3 coding sequence is TGTGCCAGCAGCCGAGGGGGGGGCGAGAATGAAAAACTGTTTTTT.

The CDR3 coding sequence is TGTGCCAGCAGCAAAGAGTGTCCGGGACTAGGCCGTTACGAGCAGTACTTC. This gives the protein CASSKECPGLGRYEQYF. The J gene is TRBJ2-7, the V gene TRBV21-1; the table's D call TRBD2 went unverified against the DNA. TRBV21-1 represents a pseudogene. The CDR3 extends over 17 amino acids.

This clone occurred a few times. The chain has TRBV11-1 and TRBJ2-3, with TRBD2 matching 7 bases. Trimming at V came to 5 bases and at J to 0 bases, leaving 5 bases not matched to a gene. This CDR3 is 15 amino acids long. Germline V gene lookup returns CDR1 SGHAT and CDR2 FQDESV (reference sequence). This CDR3 reads CASSRAGTSTDTQYF. The CDR3 nucleotides are TGTGCCAGCAGCCGAGCGGGGACTAGCACAGATACGCAGTATTTT.

This clone has a single count. The gene calls are TRBV7-7 and TRBJ2-3; D unresolved. CDR1 and CDR2 (germline): SSHAT, FNYEAQ (reference sequence). Trimming removed 5 bases at V and 2 bases at J, with 11 bases between. The CDR3 runs 14 residues. DNA for the CDR3: TGTGCCAGCAGCCAAACCACAACCACAGATACGCAGTATTTT. Its translation is CASSQTTTTDTQYF.

This chain uses TRBV19 with TRBJ2-2; 7 positions match TRBD1. Germline-derived CDR1 and CDR2 are LNHDA and SQIVND (reference sequence). This CDR3 region has 13 residues. The CDR3 DNA reads as TGTCCCCAGGCAGGGACAGACACCGGGGAGCTGTTTTTT. Translated, it gives CPQAGTDTGELFF.

The V gene is TRBV10-3, the J gene TRBJ2-5; a possible D gene is TRBD2 (5 bases). Trimming pared 4 bases from V and 5 bases from J, leaving 8 bases between. This CDR3 is 12 amino acids long. The V gene's germline CDR1 is ENHRY and CDR2 SYGVKD. Here the CDR3 DNA reads TGTGCCATCAGTGCTCAGCGGGAGACCCAGTACTTC. As protein: CAISAQRETQYF.

The gene calls are TRBV5-1 and TRBJ1-2, with no clear D. The V end was cut by 3 bases, the J end by 8 bases, with 17 bases between. Germline-derived CDR1 and CDR2 are SGHRS and YFSETQ. The CDR3 has 14 amino acids. DNA for the CDR3: TGCGCCAGCAGCTGGGAGGTTTCAGACCTGGGCTACACCTTC. This codes for CASSWEVSDLGYTF.

V and J are TRBV28 and TRBJ1-6; TRBD1 agrees at 8 bases. The junction had 6 bases not matched to a gene; V was cut back by 4 bases and J by 7 bases. CDR3 size: 15 residues. Germline V gives CDR1 MDHEN, CDR2 SYDVKM. CDR3 nucleotide sequence: TGTGCCAGCAGTTCGACAGGGGTGGGCAATTCACCCCTCCACTTT. It specifies CASSSTGVGNSPLHF.

The V call is TRBV5-1, the J call TRBJ2-5; TRBD1 agrees at 7 bases. V lost 3 bases and J lost 3; bases outside the gene matches: 5. Germline CDR1 is SGHRS and CDR2 is YFSETQ. The CDR3 is 14 amino acids. The CDR3 reads CASSSGTEEETQYF. The CDR3 region has the DNA TGCGCCAGCAGCTCTGGGACAGAGGAAGAGACCCAGTACTTC.

This chain links TRBV5-4 with TRBJ2-2; D is perhaps TRBD2 (6 bases). Germline CDR1 SGHNT, CDR2 YYREEE (reference sequence). The length of the CDR3 is 15 residues. Trimming stripped 1 base from V and 6 bases from J, with 13 bases between. In nucleotides, the CDR3 is TGTGCCAGCAGCTTGAGGACGGGAGTCCCCGGGGAGCTGTTTTTT. Translation gives CASSLRTGVPGELFF. The complete variable domain, with remaining parts taken from reference TRBV5-4 and TRBJ2-2, reads ETGVTQSPTHLIKTRGQQVTLRCSSQSGHNTVSWYQQALGQGPQFIFQYYREEENGRGNFPPRFSGLQFPNYSSELNVNALELDDSALYLCASSLRTGVPGELFFGEGSRLTVL.

The CDR3 region is CAIRGTGTGLETQYF. The CDR3 coding sequence is TGTGCCATCAGGGGAACCGGGACAGGGCTCGAGACCCAGTACTTC. This rearrangement joins TRBV10-3 to TRBJ2-5; 9 nucleotides align to TRBD1. Trimming cost V 6 bases and J 5 bases; bases outside gene matches: 10. CDR3 size: 15 residues. Germline CDR1 reads ENHRY; CDR2 reads SYGVKD.

This clone was counted once. A junction end diverges from the germline sequence, so it may reflect a read error. The chain uses TRBV5-1 and TRBJ2-1; 9 nucleotides line up with TRBD2. The CDR3 extends over 15 amino acids. CDR1 is SGHRS and CDR2 is YFSETQ in the germline V gene. CDR3 in amino acids: CASSPGTSSHNEQFF. DNA of the CDR3: TGCGCCAGCAGCCCCGGGACTAGCTCCCACAATGAGCAGTTCTTC.

The gene calls are TRBV18 and TRBJ2-7, with D hard to call. CDR1 is KGHSH, CDR2 LQKENI, per germline. Trimming left V 0 bases short and J 2 bases short, with 17 bases between. This CDR3 is built from 17 residues. CDR3 amino acids: CASSPPVGGSGAYEQYF. CDR3 nucleotide sequence: TGTGCCAGCTCACCACCGGTTGGTGGTAGTGGGGCCTACGAGCAGTACTTC.

The genes are TRBV18 and TRBJ1-2, with D hard to call. The length of the CDR3 is 13 residues. Germline loops: CDR1 KGHSH, CDR2 LQKENI. The germline V and J ends were trimmed by 2 bases and 8 bases, with 12 bases remaining between them. The CDR3 loop reads CASSPVAGGGYTF. DNA of the CDR3: TGTGCCAGCTCACCAGTGGCAGGTGGAGGCTACACCTTC.

This chain uses TRBV5-6 with TRBJ2-2, with D possibly matching TRBD1 (6 bases). The CDR3 loop spans 15 amino acids. CDR1 is SGHDT, CDR2 YYEEEE, per germline. The ends were cut back, 4 bases at V and 1 base at J, with 11 bases in the middle. The CDR3 is CASSANRVNTGELFF. Here the CDR3 DNA reads TGTGCCAGCAGCGCGAACAGGGTGAACACCGGGGAGCTGTTTTTT.

The chain is built from TRBV5-1 and TRBJ2-7; D not resolved. The CDR3 contains 12 residues. CDR1 and CDR2 (germline): SGHRS, YFSETQ. V lost 0 bases and J lost 5, with 6 bases in between. The CDR3 loop is CASSLVEDEQYF. The CDR3 nucleotides read TGCGCCAGCAGCTTGGTAGAGGACGAGCAGTACTTC.

This chain uses TRBV27 with TRBJ1-5; no clear D gene. The CDR3 length is 13 residues. The ends were cut back, 1 base at V and 7 bases at J, with 8 bases in the middle. Germline assignment: CDR1 MNHEY and CDR2 SMNVEV (reference sequence). In DNA, the CDR3 is TGTGCCAGCAGTTTATGGGGAGGCCAGCCCCAGCATTTT. Amino acids: CASSLWGGQPQHF.

The chain uses TRBV6-6 and TRBJ1-2; D perhaps matches TRBD1 (6 bases). Trimming removed 4 bases from V and 7 bases from J, with 19 bases in between. The CDR3 length is 15 residues. Germline values: CDR1 MNHNY, CDR2 SVGAGI (reference sequence). The CDR3 nucleotides read TGTGCCAGCAGTTCCCGGGACATCAATCTTGGTGGCTACACCTTC. Translated: CASSSRDINLGGYTF.

The V call is TRBV7-9, the J call TRBJ1-1, with D tentatively TRBD1 (6 bases). The CDR3 extends over 15 amino acids. CDR1 SEHNR and CDR2 FQNEAQ come from the germline V gene (reference sequence). V was cut by 4 bases and J by 2 bases, with 14 bases left in between. The CDR3 protein is CASSSRTERNTEAFF. The CDR3 bases are TGTGCCAGCAGCTCACGGACAGAGAGAAACACTGAAGCTTTCTTT.

The chain recombines TRBV5-1 with TRBJ2-3; 8 nucleotides match TRBD1. This CDR3 region has 15 residues. V was pared by 6 bases and J by 3 bases, with 9 bases of the junction left unmatched. Per germline, CDR1 SGHRS and CDR2 YFSETQ. The CDR3 reads CASNDPGQGTDTQYF. CDR3 in DNA: TGCGCCAGCAATGATCCCGGACAGGGTACAGATACGCAGTATTTT.

V gene TRBV19 combines with J gene TRBJ2-5; no firm D call. Germline V gene lookup returns CDR1 LNHDA and CDR2 SQIVND (reference sequence). The ends were cut back, 2 bases at V and 1 base at J, with 8 bases in the middle. The CDR3 totals 14 residues. CDR3 loop: CASSISWVQETQYF. The CDR3 DNA reads as TGTGCCAGTAGTATAAGCTGGGTCCAAGAGACCCAGTACTTC.

V gene TRBV19 combines with J gene TRBJ2-5; TRBD2 matches at 8 bases. The germline gives CDR1 LNHDA, CDR2 SQIVND (reference sequence). The ends lost 4 bases at V and 4 bases at J; junction bases unmatched: 14. The CDR3 is 17 residues long. CDR3: CASSKRVAGGPGETQYF. The CDR3 coding sequence is TGTGCCAGTAGTAAGAGGGTGGCGGGAGGACCAGGAGAGACCCAGTACTTC.

The chain joins TRBV4-1 to TRBJ2-7, with D unresolved. Germline V gives CDR1 MGHRA, CDR2 YSYEKL. The ends were cut back, 1 base at V and 5 bases at J, with 18 bases in the middle. The CDR3 consists of 16 residues. Written as DNA, the CDR3 is TGCGCCAGCAGCCAAGCAAGGCTAGTTTCATCCCACGAGCAGTACTTC. Amino acid sequence: CASSQARLVSSHEQYF.

The rearrangement links TRBV28 to TRBJ2-7; a possible D gene is TRBD2 (5 bases). With 2 bases removed from V and 6 bases from J, the gap between germline ends came to 8 bases. Germline V CDR1 and CDR2: MDHEN, SYDVKM. There are 12 residues in the CDR3. CDR3 sequence: CASSLLALEQYF. As DNA, the CDR3 is TGTGCCAGCAGTTTACTAGCCCTCGAGCAGTACTTC. The variable domain in full, completed from reference TRBV28 and TRBJ2-7, reads DVKVTQSSRYLVKRTGEKVFLECVQDMDHENMFWYRQDPGLGLRLIYFSYDVKMKEKGDIPEGYSVSREKKERFSLILESASTNQTSMYLCASSLLALEQYFGPGTRLTVT.

The genes are TRBV28 and TRBJ2-3, with D perhaps matching TRBD2 (5 bases). Trimming removed 6 bases at V and 2 bases at J, with 18 bases between. The CDR3 extends over 16 amino acids. The germline V gene has CDR1 MDHEN and CDR2 SYDVKM. The CDR3 loop is CASRSPGNRPTDTQYF. CDR3 DNA sequence: TGTGCCAGCAGGTCTCCGGGAAACCGTCCCACAGATACGCAGTATTTT. Based on the CDR3 plus reference TRBV28 and TRBJ2-3, the full variable domain is DVKVTQSSRYLVKRTGEKVFLECVQDMDHENMFWYRQDPGLGLRLIYFSYDVKMKEKGDIPEGYSVSREKKERFSLILESASTNQTSMYLCASRSPGNRPTDTQYFGPGTRLTVL.